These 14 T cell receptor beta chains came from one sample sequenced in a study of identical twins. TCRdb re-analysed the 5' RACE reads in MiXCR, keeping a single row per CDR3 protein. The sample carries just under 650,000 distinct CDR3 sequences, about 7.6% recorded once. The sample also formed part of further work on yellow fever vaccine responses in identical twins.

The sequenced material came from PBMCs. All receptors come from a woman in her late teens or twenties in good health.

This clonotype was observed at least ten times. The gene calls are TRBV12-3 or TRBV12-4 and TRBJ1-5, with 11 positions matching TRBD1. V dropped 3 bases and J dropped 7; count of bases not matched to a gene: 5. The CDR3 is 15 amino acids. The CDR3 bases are TGTGCCAGCAGTTTGGGCTGGACAGGGGGCCAGCCCCAGCATTTT. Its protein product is CASSLGWTGGQPQHF.

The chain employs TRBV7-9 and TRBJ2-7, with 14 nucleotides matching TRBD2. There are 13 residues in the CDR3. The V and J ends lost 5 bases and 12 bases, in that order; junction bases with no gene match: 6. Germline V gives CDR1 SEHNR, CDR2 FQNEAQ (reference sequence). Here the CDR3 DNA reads TGTGCCAGCAGCGCGGGACTAGCGGGAGAAGGGTACTTC. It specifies CASSAGLAGEGYF.

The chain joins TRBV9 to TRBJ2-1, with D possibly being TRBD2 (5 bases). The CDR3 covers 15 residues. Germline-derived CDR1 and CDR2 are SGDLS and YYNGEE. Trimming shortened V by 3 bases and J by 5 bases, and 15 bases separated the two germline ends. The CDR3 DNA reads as TGTGCCAGCAGCGCAAGCCCGGGGTTTCACAATGAGCAGTTCTTC. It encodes CASSASPGFHNEQFF. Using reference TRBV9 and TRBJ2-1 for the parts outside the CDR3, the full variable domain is DSGVTQTPKHLITATGQRVTLRCSPRSGDLSVYWYQQSLDQGLQFLIQYYNGEERAKGNILERFSAQQFPDLHSELNLSSLELGDSALYFCASSASPGFHNEQFFGPGTRLTVL.

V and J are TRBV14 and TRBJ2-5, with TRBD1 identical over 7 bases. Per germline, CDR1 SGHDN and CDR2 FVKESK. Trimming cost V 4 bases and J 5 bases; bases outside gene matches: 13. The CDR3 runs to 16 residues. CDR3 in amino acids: CASSRIDDRASETQYF. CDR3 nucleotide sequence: TGTGCCAGCAGCCGGATCGACGACAGGGCGAGCGAGACCCAGTACTTC.

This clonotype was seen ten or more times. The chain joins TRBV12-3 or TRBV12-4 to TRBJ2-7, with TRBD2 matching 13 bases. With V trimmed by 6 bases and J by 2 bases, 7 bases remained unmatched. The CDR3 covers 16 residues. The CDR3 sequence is CASRVTSGRYAYEQYF. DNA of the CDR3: TGTGCCAGCAGGGTGACTAGCGGGAGGTACGCCTACGAGCAGTACTTC.

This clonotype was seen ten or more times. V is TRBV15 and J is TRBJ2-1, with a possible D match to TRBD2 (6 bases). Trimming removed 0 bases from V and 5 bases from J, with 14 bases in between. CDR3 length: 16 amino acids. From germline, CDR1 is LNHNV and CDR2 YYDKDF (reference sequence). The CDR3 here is CATSRDGGTANNEQFF. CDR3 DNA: TGTGCCACCAGCAGAGATGGCGGGACTGCCAACAATGAGCAGTTCTTC.

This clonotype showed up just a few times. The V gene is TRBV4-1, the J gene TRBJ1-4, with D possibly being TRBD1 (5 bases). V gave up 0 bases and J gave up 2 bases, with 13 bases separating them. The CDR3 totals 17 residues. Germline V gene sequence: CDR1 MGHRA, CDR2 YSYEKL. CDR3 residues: CASSQEPSTETNEKLFF. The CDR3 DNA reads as TGCGCCAGCAGCCAAGAGCCCTCGACAGAGACTAATGAAAAACTGTTTTTT.

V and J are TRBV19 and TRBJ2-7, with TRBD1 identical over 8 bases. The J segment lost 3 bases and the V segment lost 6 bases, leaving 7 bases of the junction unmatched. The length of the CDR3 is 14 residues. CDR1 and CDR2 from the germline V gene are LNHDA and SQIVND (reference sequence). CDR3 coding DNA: TGTGCCAGTAGAAGGACGACAGGGGACTACGAGCAGTACGTC. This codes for CASRRTTGDYEQYV.

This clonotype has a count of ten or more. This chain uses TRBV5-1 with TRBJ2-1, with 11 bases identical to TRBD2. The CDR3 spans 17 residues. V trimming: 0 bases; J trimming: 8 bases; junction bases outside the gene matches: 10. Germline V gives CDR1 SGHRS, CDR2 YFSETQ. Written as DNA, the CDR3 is TGCGCCAGCAGCTTGGATTGGTCTAGCGGGGGGATCTATGAGCAGTTCTTC. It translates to CASSLDWSSGGIYEQFF.

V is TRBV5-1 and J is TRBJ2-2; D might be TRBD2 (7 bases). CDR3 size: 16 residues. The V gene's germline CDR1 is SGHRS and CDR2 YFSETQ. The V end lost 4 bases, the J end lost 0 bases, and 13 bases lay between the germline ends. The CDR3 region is CASSPEGGANTGELFF. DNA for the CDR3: TGCGCCAGCAGCCCGGAAGGGGGGGCGAACACCGGGGAGCTGTTTTTT.

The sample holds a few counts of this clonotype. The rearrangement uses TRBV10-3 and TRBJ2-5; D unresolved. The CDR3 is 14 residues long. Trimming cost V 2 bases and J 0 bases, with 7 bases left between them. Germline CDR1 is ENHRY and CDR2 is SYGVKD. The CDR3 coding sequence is TGTGCCATCAGTGAGGAGGCAGACCAAGAGACCCAGTACTTC. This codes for CAISEEADQETQYF.

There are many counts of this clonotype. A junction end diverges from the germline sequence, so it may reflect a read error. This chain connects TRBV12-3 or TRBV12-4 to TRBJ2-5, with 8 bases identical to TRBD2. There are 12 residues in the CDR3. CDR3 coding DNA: TGTGCCAGCCTCCATCTAGCGGGCCTCCTACACTTC. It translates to CASLHLAGLLHF.

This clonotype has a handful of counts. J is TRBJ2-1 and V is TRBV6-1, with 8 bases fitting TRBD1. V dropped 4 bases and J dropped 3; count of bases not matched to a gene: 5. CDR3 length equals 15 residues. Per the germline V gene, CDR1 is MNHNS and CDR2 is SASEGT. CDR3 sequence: CASSVQGADYNEQFF. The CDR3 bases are TGTGCCAGCAGTGTTCAGGGGGCGGACTACAATGAGCAGTTCTTC.

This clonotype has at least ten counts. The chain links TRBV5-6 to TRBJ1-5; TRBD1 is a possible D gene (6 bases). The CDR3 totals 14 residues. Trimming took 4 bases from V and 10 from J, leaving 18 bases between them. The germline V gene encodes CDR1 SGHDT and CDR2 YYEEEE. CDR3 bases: TGTGCCAGCAGCCCCGGTCAGGGGATAGGTCCCCAGCATTTT. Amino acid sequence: CASSPGQGIGPQHF.